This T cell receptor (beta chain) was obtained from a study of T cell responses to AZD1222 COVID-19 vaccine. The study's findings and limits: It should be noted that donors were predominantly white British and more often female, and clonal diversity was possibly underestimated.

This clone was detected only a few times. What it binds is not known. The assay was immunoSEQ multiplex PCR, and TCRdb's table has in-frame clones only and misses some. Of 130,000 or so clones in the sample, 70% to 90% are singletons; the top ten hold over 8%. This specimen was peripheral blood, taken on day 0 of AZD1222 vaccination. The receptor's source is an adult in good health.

The CDR3 loop reads CATSERRLAGVNEQFF. CDR3 sequence (DNA): TGTGCCACCAGTGAGCGCAGACTAGCGGGAGTCAATGAGCAGTTCTTC. This chain connects TRBV24-1 to TRBJ2-1; 12 nucleotides agree with TRBD2. The J segment lost 6 bases and the V segment lost 4 bases, leaving 6 bases of the junction unmatched. The CDR3 is 16 amino acids. From germline, CDR1 is KGHDR and CDR2 SFDVKD.